This T cell receptor (beta chain) emerged from a study of T-cell memory formation after mild COVID-19. The study's findings and limits: Largely, contracting CD4+ clones fell within CM and EM, and contracting CD8+ clones within EMRA.

TCRdb ran MiXCR on the 5' RACE reads and lists one entry per CDR3 protein. Seen here are 250,000 to 350,000 distinct CDR3 sequences, about 16% observed once, and the top ten hold 23%. Concerning this clonotype: Its target is unknown.

This CDR3 has 11 amino acids. V lost 3 bases and J lost 13, with 9 bases in between. Germline V CDR1 and CDR2: KGHDR, SFDVKD. Sample: PBMCs or a T cell subset sorted from them (not recorded which). The V call is TRBV24-1, the J call TRBJ2-1; possible D gene TRBD1, 6 bases. This receptor was identified in a young man who had mild COVID-19 (a few samples of this study predate the infection). Cell type and time point are not known. CDR3: CATSDKGVQFF. The CDR3 DNA reads as TGTGCCACCAGTGATAAGGGGGTACAGTTCTTC.